A single sample gave rise to the 30 T cell receptor beta chains below, sequenced in a study of blood T cells in healthy people across ages. It was with a sample-barcoded 5' primer and a J-beta primer mix that a second PCR of roughly 7 to 12 cycles was run. One entry per CDR3 protein, called by TCRdb with MiXCR from the 5' RACE reads. This repertoire shows over a million distinct CDR3 sequences, approximately 60% found once; its top ten account for over 5.5%. Sequenced material: blood. The receptors were sampled from a man aged 18 to 35 in good health.

This clonotype was seen only a few times. V is TRBV5-1 and J is TRBJ2-7; TRBD2 aligns across 10 bases. V shed 3 bases, J shed 5 bases, and the junction held 8 bases outside the gene matches. CDR3 length: 15 residues. Germline CDR1 reads SGHRS; CDR2 reads YFSETQ. The CDR3 bases are TGCGCCAGCAGCTCTAGCGGGGGCTGGGCCAACGAGCAGTACTTC. It encodes CASSSSGGWANEQYF.

This clonotype was counted a few times. The rearrangement links TRBV20-1 to TRBJ1-2, with 9 bases matching TRBD1. With 6 bases clipped from V and 4 bases from J, the junction kept 6 bases outside the gene matches. The CDR3 is 13 residues long. Germline V lookup: CDR1 DFQATT, CDR2 SNEGSKA (reference sequence). The CDR3 DNA follows: TGCAGTGCAAGGGACAGGGAGACCTATGGCTACACCTTC. Translation gives CSARDRETYGYTF.

This clonotype appeared a few times. This chain uses TRBV4-3 with TRBJ2-7; possible D gene TRBD1, 6 bases. Germline values: CDR1 LGHNA, CDR2 YSLEER. V lost 4 bases and J lost 2, with 15 bases in between. There are 15 residues in the CDR3. The CDR3 loop reads CASSRVRGDTYEQYF. The CDR3 DNA reads TGCGCCAGCAGCCGGGTCAGGGGCGATACCTACGAGCAGTACTTC.

This clonotype was seen once. The chain links TRBV9 to TRBJ2-6, with a weak D call TRBD1 (6 bases). This CDR3 contains 16 residues. The germline CDR1 and CDR2 sequences are SGDLS and YYNGEE. The ends were cut back, 6 bases at V and 1 base at J, with 14 bases in the middle. The DNA of the CDR3 is TGTGCCAGCAATGGGGGCAGACTGTCTGGGGCCAACGTCCTGACTTTC. Its protein product is CASNGGRLSGANVLTF. Drawing the rest from reference TRBV9 and TRBJ2-6, the complete variable domain is DSGVTQTPKHLITATGQRVTLRCSPRSGDLSVYWYQQSLDQGLQFLIQYYNGEERAKGNILERFSAQQFPDLHSELNLSSLELGDSALYFCASNGGRLSGANVLTFGAGSRLTVL.

There are a few counts of this clonotype. The chain couples TRBV7-8 to TRBJ2-7, with a weak D call TRBD1 (6 bases). There are 14 residues in the CDR3. Germline V lookup: CDR1 SGHVS, CDR2 FQNEAQ. Trimming removed 10 bases at V and 4 bases at J, with 20 bases between. The DNA of the CDR3 is TGTGCCACCCAAGGGGGAGCCAACTATTACGAGCAGTACTTC. Translation gives CATQGGANYYEQYF.

The rearrangement uses TRBV24-1 and TRBJ2-6; the D gene is possibly TRBD2 (6 bases). Trimming removed 2 bases from V and 0 bases from J, with 7 bases in between. Per the germline V gene, CDR1 is KGHDR and CDR2 is SFDVKD. The length of the CDR3 is 16 residues. The DNA for the CDR3 is TGTGCCACCAGTGATTGGGGGGACTCTGGGGCCAACGTCCTGACTTTC. This sequence encodes CATSDWGDSGANVLTF.

This clonotype was detected many times. This chain uses TRBV4-1 with TRBJ2-1; no clear D gene. The germline CDR1 and CDR2 sequences are MGHRA and YSYEKL. The CDR3 is made up of 13 amino acids. Between the trimmed V and J ends, which lost 0 bases and 7 bases, there was a span of 7 bases. The CDR3 loop is CASSQDSGNEQFF. CDR3 coding DNA: TGCGCCAGCAGCCAAGATTCTGGGAATGAGCAGTTCTTC.

The gene calls are TRBV6-2 or TRBV6-3 and TRBJ2-7, with D uncertain. The CDR3 is made up of 14 amino acids. CDR1 is MNHEY and CDR2 is SVGEGT in the germline V gene. V was pared by 6 bases and J by 1 base, with 13 bases between. The CDR3 coding sequence is TGTGCCAGCAGCCCTTCCGGAGATTCCTACGAGCAGTACTTC. Translated, it gives CASSPSGDSYEQYF.

This rearrangement joins TRBV4-2 to TRBJ2-1, with D perhaps TRBD1 or TRBD2 (5 bases each). In germline, CDR1 is LGHNA, CDR2 YNFKEQ. V lost 0 bases, J lost 6 bases, and 9 bases lay in between. CDR3 length equals 14 residues. CDR3 nucleotides: TGTGCCAGCAGCCAAGAGGGGGATCGCAATGAGCAGTTCTTC. This encodes CASSQEGDRNEQFF.

The V gene is TRBV7-2, the J gene TRBJ2-1; 11 bases map to TRBD2. From germline, CDR1 is SGHTA and CDR2 FQGNSA. V was clipped by 2 bases and J by 3 bases; unmatched bases: 12. The CDR3 has 19 residues. The CDR3 here is CASSLPPTGTSGHYNEQFF. CDR3 bases: TGTGCCAGCAGCTTACCGCCGACCGGGACTAGCGGTCACTACAATGAGCAGTTCTTC.

This clonotype was recorded once. The J gene is TRBJ1-2, the V gene TRBV12-3 or TRBV12-4; TRBD1 matches at 11 bases. The CDR3 extends over 16 amino acids. V lost 5 bases and J lost 3; bases outside the gene matches: 8. This chain's CDR3 is CASSTGTGGLYYGYTF. The DNA of the CDR3 is TGTGCCAGCAGTACCGGGACAGGGGGTTTGTACTATGGCTACACCTTC.

DNA for the CDR3: TGTGCCAGCAGCCACATTACAGGGGGCTTTGGTCAACTGTTTTTT. Protein sequence: CASSHITGGFGQLFF. V usage is TRBV4-2 and J usage is TRBJ1-4, with TRBD1 matching 9 bases. The CDR3 covers 15 residues. Germline V gene lookup returns CDR1 LGHNA and CDR2 YNFKEQ. V was clipped by 3 bases and J by 12 bases; unmatched bases: 11.

The V call is TRBV2, the J call TRBJ1-2; 8 bases are shared with TRBD1. The V gene's germline CDR1 is SNHLY and CDR2 FYNNEI. CDR3 length equals 14 residues. J lost 4 bases, V lost 8 bases, and 9 bases had no gene match. CDR3 nucleotides: TGTGCCAGCTCCCAGGGGGCCACCTTCTATGGCTACACCTTC. Amino acids: CASSQGATFYGYTF.

In its sample, this clonotype was seen a few times. The genes are TRBV29-1 and TRBJ2-7; perhaps TRBD2 as D (6 bases). V lost 7 bases and J 3 bases, leaving 16 bases between the germline ends. Germline V gene sequence: CDR1 SQVTM, CDR2 ANQGSEA. CDR3 length: 13 amino acids. The chain's CDR3 is CSAQGGRVYEQYF. CDR3 bases: TGCAGCGCCCAAGGAGGGAGAGTCTACGAGCAGTACTTC.

Comments on this clonotype: An end of the junction differs from the germline gene, which may be a read error. The chain is built from TRBV15 and TRBJ2-2, with a tentative D call TRBD2 (5 bases). The V gene's germline CDR1 is LNHNV and CDR2 YYDKDF (reference sequence). The CDR3 is 12 amino acids. Here the CDR3 reads CATSREGGELFF. In DNA, the CDR3 is TGCGCCACCAGCAGAGAGGGCGGGGAGCTGTTTTTT.

The chain carries TRBV10-2 and TRBJ2-1; perhaps TRBD2 as D (6 bases). V shed 10 bases and J shed 9 bases, with 25 bases lying between them. Germline V CDR1 and CDR2: WSHSY, SAAADI. CDR3 length: 15 residues. This CDR3 reads CATTGTQGAFSEQFF. The CDR3 nucleotides read TGCGCCACCACCGGGACTCAGGGTGCCTTCAGTGAGCAGTTCTTC.

This clonotype turned up a few times. The V call is TRBV6-1, the J call TRBJ2-1, with D tentatively TRBD1 (6 bases). The V end lost 0 bases, the J end lost 8 bases, and 11 bases lay between the germline ends. CDR1 is MNHNS and CDR2 is SASEGT in the germline V gene. The CDR3 runs 14 residues. This chain's CDR3 is CASSEAHRAHEQFF. As DNA, the CDR3 is TGTGCCAGCAGTGAAGCGCACAGGGCCCATGAGCAGTTCTTC.

V usage is TRBV27 and J usage is TRBJ1-5; D not resolved. Trimming stripped 4 bases from V and 0 bases from J, with 13 bases between. This CDR3 region has 16 residues. From germline, CDR1 is MNHEY and CDR2 SMNVEV (reference sequence). The CDR3 DNA is TGTGCCAGCAGTTGGATTCAGGACGATAGCAATCAGCCCCAGCATTTT. This encodes CASSWIQDDSNQPQHF.

A note on this clonotype: This may come from a read error, since a much larger clone is one base off. The chain recombines TRBV11-2 with TRBJ1-1; D is uncertain. Germline CDR1 and CDR2: SGHAT and FQNNGV. This CDR3 is 13 amino acids long. The CDR3 region is CASSSDLNNEAFF. CDR3 nucleotides: TGTGCCAGCAGCTCAGATCTGAACAATGAAGCTTTCTTT.

This rearrangement joins TRBV29-1 to TRBJ2-3, with a possible D match to TRBD2 (6 bases). CDR3 length equals 14 residues. The germline CDR1 and CDR2 sequences are SQVTM and ANQGSEA. The V end lost 3 bases, the J end lost 4 bases, and 14 bases lay between the germline ends. In DNA, the CDR3 is TGCAGCGTTGACGGAGGGGCGCGAGCAGATACGCAGTATTTT. Protein: CSVDGGARADTQYF.

V is TRBV25-1 and J is TRBJ1-5; 8 bases fit TRBD1. J gave up 5 bases and V 5 bases, and 8 bases lay outside the gene matches. CDR3 length: 15 residues. In germline, CDR1 is MGHDK, CDR2 SYGVNS. The CDR3 nucleotides are TGTGCCAGCAGTCCACTGGACAGGGCGGATCAGCCCCAGCATTTT. This translates into CASSPLDRADQPQHF. The entire variable domain, with the rest obtained from reference TRBV25-1 and TRBJ1-5, is as follows: EADIYQTPRYLVIGTGKKITLECSQTMGHDKMYWYQQDPGMELHLIHYSYGVNSTEKGDLSSESTVSRIRTEHFPLTLESARPSHTSQYLCASSPLDRADQPQHFGDGTRLSIL.

The CDR3 nucleotides are TGTGCCAGCAGTGAACAGTCAGGCATGTATAGCAATCAGCCCCAGCATTTT. The encoded protein is CASSEQSGMYSNQPQHF. J is TRBJ1-5 and V is TRBV6-1; D remains unclear. Between the trimmed V and J ends, which lost 2 bases and 0 bases, there was a span of 14 bases. Germline CDR1 MNHNS, CDR2 SASEGT. The CDR3 length is 17 residues.

This chain joins TRBV6-6 and TRBJ2-1; maybe TRBD2 (6 bases). Germline CDR1 and CDR2: MNHNY and SVGAGI (reference sequence). This CDR3 spans 14 amino acids. V lost 7 bases to trimming and J lost 1 base, with 11 bases between them. The CDR3, as DNA: TGTGCCAGCACCGGTAGCGGTTCCTACAATGAGCAGTTCTTC. This sequence encodes CASTGSGSYNEQFF.

V usage is TRBV5-6 and J usage is TRBJ1-6, with 11 bases identical to TRBD1. The CDR3 runs 17 residues. From germline, CDR1 is SGHDT and CDR2 YYEEEE. The V segment lost 4 bases and the J segment 13 bases; nucleotides outside the gene matches: 16. Here the CDR3 reads CASSTGQGGHGRSPLHF. The CDR3 coding sequence is TGTGCCAGCAGCACGGGACAGGGGGGACACGGGCGGTCGCCCCTCCACTTT. Full variable domain (missing parts from reference TRBV5-6 and TRBJ1-6): DAGVTQSPTHLIKTRGQQVTLRCSPKSGHDTVSWYQQALGQGPQFIFQYYEEEERQRGNFPDRFSGHQFPNYSSELNVNALLLGDSALYLCASSTGQGGHGRSPLHFGNGTRLTVT.

The chain recombines TRBV11-2 with TRBJ2-7; TRBD1 matches at 7 bases. V was clipped by 8 bases and J by 3 bases; unmatched bases: 10. The CDR3 sequence is 14 residues long. The germline V gene has CDR1 SGHAT and CDR2 FQNNGV. CDR3 sequence reads: CASSAEDRNYEQYF. CDR3 nucleotide sequence: TGTGCCAGCTCCGCCGAGGACAGGAACTACGAGCAGTACTTC.

V is TRBV28 and J is TRBJ2-1; TRBD1 agrees at 8 bases. With V trimmed by 6 bases and J by 15 bases, 7 bases remained unmatched. The CDR3 is 11 residues long. The germline gives CDR1 MDHEN, CDR2 SYDVKM. As DNA, the CDR3 is TGTGCCAGCAGCACCGGACAGGGTGGGTTCTTC. The encoded protein is CASSTGQGGFF.

V and J are TRBV20-1 and TRBJ2-6; D uncertain. The V end was cut by 5 bases, the J end by 2 bases, with 7 bases between. The CDR3 length is 13 residues. Germline CDR1 DFQATT, CDR2 SNEGSKA (reference sequence). DNA for the CDR3: TGCAGTGCTGAGATAGCTGGGGCCAACGTCCTGACTTTC. Its protein is CSAEIAGANVLTF.

V is TRBV10-3 and J is TRBJ2-1; TRBD2 aligns across 13 bases. The germline V gene has CDR1 ENHRY and CDR2 SYGVKD. Trimming at V came to 8 bases and at J to 7 bases, leaving 2 bases not matched to a gene. CDR3 size: 13 residues. CDR3 residues: CAIGLAGVNEQFF. In DNA form, the CDR3 reads TGTGCCATCGGACTAGCGGGAGTGAATGAGCAGTTCTTC.

The chain employs TRBV15 and TRBJ2-5; 10 bases map to TRBD2. The DNA end lines up better with TRBJ2-7; the J call may be wrong. From germline, CDR1 is LNHNV and CDR2 YYDKDF (reference sequence). This CDR3 has 18 residues. The CDR3 reads CATSREVEAGGPVYEQYF. The DNA for the CDR3 is TGTGCCACCAGCAGAGAGGTCGAAGCGGGAGGGCCGGTATACGAGCAGTACTTC.

The chain joins TRBV4-1 to TRBJ2-6; D remains unclear. CDR1 is MGHRA, CDR2 YSYEKL, per germline. This CDR3 contains 14 residues. The V gene lost 2 bases and the J gene lost 2 bases, with 4 bases spanning the gap. CDR3 residues: CASSQYTGANVLTF. CDR3 nucleotides: TGCGCCAGCAGCCAATACACTGGGGCCAACGTCCTGACTTTC.